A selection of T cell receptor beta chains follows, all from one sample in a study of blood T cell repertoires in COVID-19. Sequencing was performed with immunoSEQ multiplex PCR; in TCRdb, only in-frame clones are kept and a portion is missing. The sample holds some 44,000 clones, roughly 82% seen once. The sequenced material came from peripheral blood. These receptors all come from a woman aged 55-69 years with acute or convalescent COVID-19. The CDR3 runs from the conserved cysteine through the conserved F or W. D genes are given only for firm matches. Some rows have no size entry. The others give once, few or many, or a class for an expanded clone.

CDR3nt: TGTGCCAGCAGCTACGACAGGGCGAATCAGCCCCAGCATTTT
CDR3aa: CASSYDRANQPQHF
j_gene: TRBJ1-5
len: 14
v_gene: TRBV7-9
abundance: few
d_gene: TRBD1

CDR3nt: TGTGCCAGCAGTTTGTCGCGGGGCTCTGATACGCAGTATTTT
CDR3aa: CASSLSRGSDTQYF
j_gene: TRBJ2-3
len: 14
v_gene: TRBV27
abundance: few
d_gene: NA

CDR3nt: TGTGCCAGTAGTATCCCGACTCTGGGTAGCAATCAGCCCCAGCATTTT
CDR3aa: CASSIPTLGSNQPQHF
j_gene: TRBJ1-5
len: 16
v_gene: TRBV19
abundance: few
d_gene: NA

CDR3nt: TGTGCCAGCAGCACGAACTCCCGAGTACCTCCCGGGGAGCTGTTTTTT
CDR3aa: CASSTNSRVPPGELFF
j_gene: TRBJ2-2
len: 16
v_gene: TRBV21-1
abundance: NA
d_gene: NA

CDR3nt: TGTGCTAGTGGTTTGTCCGGGACAGGGGTCTATGGCTACACCTTC
CDR3aa: CASGLSGTGVYGYTF
j_gene: TRBJ1-2
len: 15
v_gene: TRBV12-5
abundance: NA
d_gene: TRBD1

CDR3nt: TGTGCCAGAAGGACCCAGGAATCTTTCCAGCCCCAGCATTTT
CDR3aa: CARRTQESFQPQHF
j_gene: TRBJ1-5
len: 14
v_gene: TRBV5-3
abundance: NA
d_gene: NA

CDR3nt: TGTGCCAGTGGCTCGACAGGCCCTAATGAAAAACTGTTTTTT
CDR3aa: CASGSTGPNEKLFF
j_gene: TRBJ1-4
len: 14
v_gene: TRBV9
abundance: few
d_gene: NA

CDR3nt: TGTGCCAGCAGCCAAGTTTGGGACAGGGAGACGCACGGCTACACCTTC
CDR3aa: CASSQVWDRETHGYTF
j_gene: TRBJ1-2
len: 16
v_gene: TRBV4-2
abundance: NA
d_gene: TRBD1

CDR3nt: TGTGCCAGTATTCCAGTGGTGGACAATGAGCAGTTCTTC
CDR3aa: CASIPVVDNEQFF
j_gene: TRBJ2-1
len: 13
v_gene: TRBV19
abundance: NA
d_gene: NA

CDR3nt: TGCAGCGTTGAAGATAATTACGAGCAGTACTTC
CDR3aa: CSVEDNYEQYF
j_gene: TRBJ2-7
len: 11
v_gene: TRBV29-1
abundance: NA
d_gene: NA

CDR3nt: TGTGCAAGTCGCTTGGCCAGGGAGGTATTTTGGGATCAGCCCCAGCATTTT
CDR3aa: CASRLAREVFWDQPQHF
j_gene: TRBJ1-5
len: 17
v_gene: TRBV12-2
abundance: NA
d_gene: NA

CDR3nt: TGCGCCAGCAGCCCCGTTGCGGGACCTTCTTGGAACGAGCAGTACTTC
CDR3aa: CASSPVAGPSWNEQYF
j_gene: TRBJ2-7
len: 16
v_gene: TRBV4-1
abundance: NA
d_gene: NA

CDR3nt: TGTGCCAGCAGCTTAGGGGCGGGCCCCAACACAGATACGCAGTATTTT
CDR3aa: CASSLGAGPNTDTQYF
j_gene: TRBJ2-3
len: 16
v_gene: TRBV11-2
abundance: NA
d_gene: NA

CDR3nt: TGTGCCAGCAGCATGGAGCCGAGCTCTGGGGCCAACGTCCTGACTTTC
CDR3aa: CASSMEPSSGANVLTF
j_gene: TRBJ2-6
len: 16
v_gene: TRBV6-4
abundance: NA
d_gene: NA

CDR3nt: TGTGCCAGCAGCGAACGCGGGGGGCCTTACGATGAGCAGTTCTTC
CDR3aa: CASSERGGPYDEQFF
j_gene: TRBJ2-1
len: 15
v_gene: TRBV5-5
abundance: NA
d_gene: TRBD2

CDR3nt: TGTGCCAGCAGCCTTCCGGGACAGGGGGCAAAGTCCTACGAGCAGTACTTC
CDR3aa: CASSLPGQGAKSYEQYF
j_gene: TRBJ2-7
len: 17
v_gene: TRBV7-8
abundance: NA
d_gene: TRBD1

CDR3nt: TGTGCCAGCAGCCCCCGGGGGGGGCAAGAGACCCAGTACTTC
CDR3aa: CASSPRGGQETQYF
j_gene: TRBJ2-5
len: 14
v_gene: TRBV3-1/TRBV3-2
abundance: NA
d_gene: TRBD2

CDR3nt: TGTGCCAGCTCACCTAGCGGGGTTTTTTACGAGCAGTACTTC
CDR3aa: CASSPSGVFYEQYF
j_gene: TRBJ2-7
len: 14
v_gene: TRBV18
abundance: NA
d_gene: TRBD2

CDR3nt: TGTGCCAGCTCTAGCGGGGACGGGTTGGGTGAGCAGTTCTTC
CDR3aa: CASSSGDGLGEQFF
j_gene: TRBJ2-1
len: 14
v_gene: TRBV6-4
abundance: NA
d_gene: TRBD2

CDR3nt: TGTGCCAGCAGCCCGACGGGAGGGAACTATGGCTACACCTTC
CDR3aa: CASSPTGGNYGYTF
j_gene: TRBJ1-2
len: 14
v_gene: TRBV7-9
abundance: NA
d_gene: NA

CDR3nt: TGTGCCAGCCTACAGGGCACTGAAGCTTTCTTT
CDR3aa: CASLQGTEAFF
j_gene: TRBJ1-1
len: 11
v_gene: TRBV6-6
abundance: NA
d_gene: NA

CDR3nt: TGTGCCAGCAGCTTAGGGGGACAGCGTGCTGAAAAACTGTTTTTT
CDR3aa: CASSLGGQRAEKLFF
j_gene: TRBJ1-4
len: 15
v_gene: TRBV7-6
abundance: NA
d_gene: TRBD1

CDR3nt: TGTGCCAGCAGTTACTTGAGGAACGAGCAGTACTTC
CDR3aa: CASSYLRNEQYF
j_gene: TRBJ2-7
len: 12
v_gene: TRBV6-2/TRBV6-3
abundance: NA
d_gene: NA

CDR3nt: TGTGCCAGCAGCTTGGGGGCGAAAGGACAGCCCAATCAGCCCCAGCATTTT
CDR3aa: CASSLGAKGQPNQPQHF
j_gene: TRBJ1-5
len: 17
v_gene: TRBV5-5
abundance: NA
d_gene: NA

CDR3nt: TGTGCCAGCAGCGACGGACTAGCGGGCGACCGTACCTACAATGAGCAGTTCTTC
CDR3aa: CASSDGLAGDRTYNEQFF
j_gene: TRBJ2-1
len: 18
v_gene: TRBV9
abundance: NA
d_gene: TRBD2

CDR3nt: TGTGCCAGCAGCCAAACAGGCCCCGTTGACAATGAGCAGTTCTTC
CDR3aa: CASSQTGPVDNEQFF
j_gene: TRBJ2-1
len: 15
v_gene: TRBV7-2
abundance: few
d_gene: NA

CDR3nt: TGTGCCAGCAGCAGGACAGGGGAAAGCGGCTACACCTTC
CDR3aa: CASSRTGESGYTF
j_gene: TRBJ1-2
len: 13
v_gene: TRBV3-1/TRBV3-2
abundance: NA
d_gene: TRBD1

CDR3nt: TGTGCCAGTCAAGGGGCAGGACACTATGGCTACACCTTC
CDR3aa: CASQGAGHYGYTF
j_gene: TRBJ1-2
len: 13
v_gene: TRBV19
abundance: NA
d_gene: NA

CDR3nt: TGTGCCAGTAGCACCCCAGCGGTTTACAATGAGCAGTTCTTC
CDR3aa: CASSTPAVYNEQFF
j_gene: TRBJ2-1
len: 14
v_gene: TRBV19
abundance: NA
d_gene: NA

CDR3nt: TGTGCCACCAGCAGAGGAAGCCACGAGCAGTACTTC
CDR3aa: CATSRGSHEQYF
j_gene: TRBJ2-7
len: 12
v_gene: TRBV15
abundance: NA
d_gene: NA

CDR3nt: TGTGCCAGCAGTTTGTCCGCTAACTCTGGAAACACCATATATTTT
CDR3aa: CASSLSANSGNTIYF
j_gene: TRBJ1-3
len: 15
v_gene: TRBV27
abundance: NA
d_gene: NA

CDR3nt: TGTGCCAGCAGCGAGACAGTGAACACCGGGGAGCTGTTTTTT
CDR3aa: CASSETVNTGELFF
j_gene: TRBJ2-2
len: 14
v_gene: TRBV9
abundance: few
d_gene: NA

CDR3nt: TGTGCCAGCAGCTTATCCGAGCGGGGGTATGAGCAGTTCTTC
CDR3aa: CASSLSERGYEQFF
j_gene: TRBJ2-1
len: 14
v_gene: TRBV7-9
abundance: NA
d_gene: TRBD2

CDR3nt: TGTGCCAGTAGTATAGGTAACGGGGGCTACACCTTC
CDR3aa: CASSIGNGGYTF
j_gene: TRBJ1-2
len: 12
v_gene: TRBV19
abundance: few
d_gene: NA

CDR3nt: TGTGCCAGCAGCTCCCTGGACAGTAACTATGGCTACACCTTC
CDR3aa: CASSSLDSNYGYTF
j_gene: TRBJ1-2
len: 14
v_gene: TRBV5-6
abundance: few
d_gene: NA

CDR3nt: TGTGCCTGGAGTGTACTTACAGGTCGGATTGGTGAAGCTTTCTTT
CDR3aa: CAWSVLTGRIGEAFF
j_gene: TRBJ1-1
len: 15
v_gene: TRBV30
abundance: NA
d_gene: NA

CDR3nt: TGTGCCAGCAGCGTAGGTGCAGGGAACTATGGCTACACCTTC
CDR3aa: CASSVGAGNYGYTF
j_gene: TRBJ1-2
len: 14
v_gene: TRBV9
abundance: NA
d_gene: NA

CDR3nt: TGTGCCAGTTCCGACAGGGGGCGCGGACAGCCCCAGCATTTT
CDR3aa: CASSDRGRGQPQHF
j_gene: TRBJ1-5
len: 14
v_gene: TRBV19
abundance: NA
d_gene: TRBD1

CDR3nt: TGCGCCAGCAGCTGGACGACAGGGGACTATGGCTACACCTTC
CDR3aa: CASSWTTGDYGYTF
j_gene: TRBJ1-2
len: 14
v_gene: TRBV5-1
abundance: NA
d_gene: TRBD1

CDR3nt: TGTGCCAGCTCAGGGTCTGGGGTTATGAACACTGAAGCTTTCTTT
CDR3aa: CASSGSGVMNTEAFF
j_gene: TRBJ1-1
len: 15
v_gene: TRBV6-5
abundance: NA
d_gene: NA

CDR3nt: TGCGCCAGCAGCCAAGTGCCCAGGGGGGAGGACGAGCAGTACTTC
CDR3aa: CASSQVPRGEDEQYF
j_gene: TRBJ2-7
len: 15
v_gene: TRBV4-3
abundance: once
d_gene: NA

CDR3nt: TGTGCCAGCCAACAGGGGAATCAGCCCCAGCATTTT
CDR3aa: CASQQGNQPQHF
j_gene: TRBJ1-5
len: 12
v_gene: TRBV6-6
abundance: few
d_gene: TRBD1

CDR3nt: TGTGCCGCCTCGGACAGGGGCTACGAGCAGTACTTC
CDR3aa: CAASDRGYEQYF
j_gene: TRBJ2-7
len: 12
v_gene: TRBV10-3
abundance: NA
d_gene: TRBD1

CDR3nt: TGTGCCAGCAGCCCGCTAGCGGGGGTTTTTGAGCAGTTCTTC
CDR3aa: CASSPLAGVFEQFF
j_gene: TRBJ2-1
len: 14
v_gene: TRBV11-2
abundance: NA
d_gene: TRBD2

CDR3nt: TGCGCCAGCAGTGAGTCCACAGGGAAGAGAAATGAGCAGTTCTTC
CDR3aa: CASSESTGKRNEQFF
j_gene: TRBJ2-1
len: 15
v_gene: TRBV10-1
abundance: NA
d_gene: NA

CDR3nt: TGTGCCAGCAGCCCCAACAGGGCCACTGAAGCTTTCTTT
CDR3aa: CASSPNRATEAFF
j_gene: TRBJ1-1
len: 13
v_gene: TRBV14
abundance: NA
d_gene: NA

CDR3nt: TGTGCCACCAGTGATTCAACAGGCTCTGGCTACACCTTC
CDR3aa: CATSDSTGSGYTF
j_gene: TRBJ1-2
len: 13
v_gene: TRBV24-1
abundance: NA
d_gene: NA

CDR3nt: TGTGCCAGCAGTTATTCCGGGACAGCTCCACCCCTCCACTTT
CDR3aa: CASSYSGTAPPLHF
j_gene: TRBJ1-6
len: 14
v_gene: TRBV6-2/TRBV6-3
abundance: NA
d_gene: TRBD1

CDR3nt: TGTGCCAGCAGCTTAGCGCTGGCGGGGGGTTACAATGAGCAGTTCTTC
CDR3aa: CASSLALAGGYNEQFF
j_gene: TRBJ2-1
len: 16
v_gene: TRBV7-2
abundance: NA
d_gene: TRBD2

CDR3nt: TGTGCCAGCAGCCCGTATATAGGGACAAACGATTTCAACACCATATATTTT
CDR3aa: CASSPYIGTNDFNTIYF
j_gene: TRBJ1-3
len: 17
v_gene: TRBV5-4
abundance: NA
d_gene: NA

CDR3nt: TGTGCCAGCAGCCTCGGGAGGGGGGGGACCTACGAGCAGTACTTC
CDR3aa: CASSLGRGGTYEQYF
j_gene: TRBJ2-7
len: 15
v_gene: TRBV3-1/TRBV3-2
abundance: NA
d_gene: TRBD2

CDR3nt: TGTGCCAGCAGCCAAGCCGCGTTACGCGAAAAACTGTTTTTT
CDR3aa: CASSQAALREKLFF
j_gene: TRBJ1-4
len: 14
v_gene: TRBV11-1
abundance: NA
d_gene: NA

CDR3nt: TGTGCCAGCGCCCGGGCAGGGCAGGGCACTGAAGCTTTCTTT
CDR3aa: CASARAGQGTEAFF
j_gene: TRBJ1-1
len: 14
v_gene: TRBV7-9
abundance: once
d_gene: NA